These 13 T cell receptor beta chains originate from one sample sequenced in a study of tumour-infiltrating T cells in Burkitt lymphoma (dated by TCRdb to about 2020). The library was obtained by the immunoSEQ multiplex PCR assay. TCRdb obtained this table from immuneACCESS and retained in-frame rearrangements with V and J assigned. These tables miss some clones; where compared with another copy, unresolved V genes account for less than half of the shortfall, and the remainder is unexplained. The table for this sample lists more than 8,500 clones; about three fifths of them were counted only once. The ten largest clones take up around 5% of the sample. Source material: tumor tissue. The source is a human donor with diffuse large B-cell lymphoma.

About this clone itself: The junction does not match germline at one end; this may be a read error. The V call is TRBV2, the J call TRBJ2-2; tentative D call: TRBD1 (6 bases). The germline V gene has CDR1 SNHLY and CDR2 FYNNEI. This CDR3 has 15 residues. DNA of the CDR3: TGTGCCAGCAGAAGAGGGGGTTCGAACACTGGGGAGCTGTTTTTT. This gives the protein CASRRGGSNTGELFF.

This clone was counted between two and nine times. The V and J genes are TRBV20-1 and TRBJ1-6; no clear D gene. Trimming took 3 bases from V and 14 from J, leaving 11 bases between them. The CDR3 extends over 11 amino acids. The germline gives CDR1 DFQATT, CDR2 SNEGSKA (reference sequence). The CDR3 loop is CSASTARALHF. The CDR3 DNA is TGCAGTGCTAGTACCGCCCGGGCCCTCCACTTT.

This chain joins TRBV2 and TRBJ1-1; a weak D match, TRBD1 (5 bases). The CDR3 spans 13 residues. Trimming pared 2 bases from V and 5 bases from J, leaving 9 bases between. CDR1 and CDR2 (germline): SNHLY, FYNNEI. CDR3 nucleotides: TGTGCCAGCAGTGAACAGGGAGATACTGAAGCTTTCTTT. Its protein is CASSEQGDTEAFF.

This clone was seen a few times. The chain combines TRBV27 with TRBJ1-4, with D hard to call. Germline V CDR1 and CDR2: MNHEY, SMNVEV (reference sequence). This CDR3 spans 12 amino acids. With 5 bases removed from V and 6 bases from J, the gap between germline ends came to 7 bases. This CDR3 reads CASSPGYEKLFF. CDR3 sequence (DNA): TGTGCCAGCAGTCCCGGGTATGAAAAACTGTTTTTT.

Relative to its sample, this clone is medium-sized (0.01 to 0.1%). The gene calls are TRBV4-2 and TRBJ2-2; D is unclear. Germline V gene lookup returns CDR1 LGHNA and CDR2 YNFKEQ. The CDR3 loop spans 12 amino acids. With 0 bases removed from V and 8 bases from J, the gap between germline ends came to 4 bases. The CDR3 region has the DNA TGTGCCAGCAGCCAAGATCAGGGGGAGCTGTTTTTT. This codes for CASSQDQGELFF.

This clone was seen more than once but under ten times. V is TRBV27 and J is TRBJ1-2; D uncertain. V lost 1 base and J 8 bases, leaving 8 bases between the germline ends. Germline CDR1 MNHEY, CDR2 SMNVEV (reference sequence). The CDR3 has 12 amino acids. CDR3 DNA: TGTGCCAGCAGTTTATTTGGCAACGGCTACACCTTC. Its protein product is CASSLFGNGYTF.

V usage is TRBV19 and J usage is TRBJ1-1, with D possibly being TRBD1 (5 bases). Germline V gives CDR1 LNHDA, CDR2 SQIVND (reference sequence). The V and J ends lost 5 bases and 5 bases respectively, with 12 bases between them. This CDR3 region has 13 residues. The CDR3 nucleotides read TGTGCCAGTAGTGCCCAGGGCGATACTGAAGCTTTCTTT. Protein product: CASSAQGDTEAFF.

The chain couples TRBV2 to TRBJ1-2; D may be TRBD1 (6 bases). Per the germline V gene, CDR1 is SNHLY and CDR2 is FYNNEI. The V end was cut by 6 bases, the J end by 0 bases, with 14 bases between. The CDR3 contains 15 residues. The chain's CDR3 is CASSGRGWANYGYTF. The CDR3 coding sequence is TGTGCCAGCAGCGGCAGGGGTTGGGCTAACTATGGCTACACCTTC.

The V gene is TRBV7-9, the J gene TRBJ1-4; D is unclear. The CDR3 sequence is 12 residues long. Germline CDR1 and CDR2: SEHNR and FQNEAQ (reference sequence). The V end was cut by 2 bases, the J end by 8 bases, with 6 bases between. CDR3 in DNA: TGTGCCAGCAGCTTAATACAAGAAAAACTGTTTTTT. It encodes CASSLIQEKLFF.

The gene calls are TRBV10-3 and TRBJ1-3; D not resolved. In germline, CDR1 is ENHRY, CDR2 SYGVKD. There are 15 residues in the CDR3. V was trimmed by 11 bases and J by 0 bases, leaving 17 bases between them. CDR3 sequence (DNA): TGTGCCTCCGATCCCGGGATTTACTCTGGAAACACCATATATTTT. Its protein is CASDPGIYSGNTIYF.

This clone was observed once. The rearrangement links TRBV6-1 to TRBJ1-3; the D is unclear. Germline V gene sequence: CDR1 MNHNS, CDR2 SASEGT. Trimming removed 0 bases from V and 0 bases from J, with 12 bases in between. The CDR3 consists of 17 residues. CDR3 amino acids: CASSEAVAPSSGNTIYF. The CDR3 DNA follows: TGTGCCAGCAGTGAAGCAGTGGCCCCCTCCTCTGGAAACACCATATATTTT.

The J gene is TRBJ2-5, the V gene TRBV7-9, with D maybe TRBD2 (6 bases). The CDR3 has 15 amino acids. V dropped 5 bases and J dropped 4 bases, with 17 bases sitting between them. Germline V CDR1 and CDR2: SEHNR, FQNEAQ (reference sequence). In nucleotides, the CDR3 is TGTGCCAGCAGCCCTAGCGAGGGCGGCGGAGAGACCCAGTACTTC. Amino acids: CASSPSEGGGETQYF.

The chain joins TRBV10-3 to TRBJ1-3; D not certain. The V end was cut by 10 bases, the J end by 2 bases, with 3 bases between. The CDR3 runs to 10 residues. Germline CDR1 and CDR2: ENHRY and SYGVKD. The CDR3 DNA reads as TGTGCCAGCGCTGGAAACACCATATATTTT. Translating gives CASAGNTIYF.